This T cell receptor (beta chain) was recorded in a study of regulatory T cells in long-lasting Graves disease. Arm-PCR with iRepertoire HTBI primers amplified the CDR3 regions for these TCR beta libraries. TCRdb redid the calling of the multiplex PCR reads with MiXCR, one entry per CDR3 protein. The data show roughly 500,000 distinct CDR3 sequences, approximately 13% seen once. The sample's time point: newly diagnosed GD, antithyroid drugs for less than 3 months. RNA extracted from PBMCs served as the sequencing template. Per the germline V gene, CDR1 is DFQATT and CDR2 is SNEGSKA (reference sequence). V shed 5 bases and J 6 bases; nucleotides not matched to a gene: 11. This CDR3 comprises 14 residues. The sample also formed part of further work on T cells in Graves' hyperthyroidism and ophthalmopathy.

The gene calls are TRBV20-1 and TRBJ2-7; 9 bases line up with TRBD1. The source was peripheral blood mononuclear cells (PBMCs), collected at new diagnosis, from a patient treated with antithyroid drugs. The receptor's source is a man aged 25-40 years with Graves disease. The CDR3 here is CSAEAGQGILEQYF. The CDR3 DNA is TGCAGTGCTGAAGCGGGACAGGGCATTCTCGAGCAGTACTTC.